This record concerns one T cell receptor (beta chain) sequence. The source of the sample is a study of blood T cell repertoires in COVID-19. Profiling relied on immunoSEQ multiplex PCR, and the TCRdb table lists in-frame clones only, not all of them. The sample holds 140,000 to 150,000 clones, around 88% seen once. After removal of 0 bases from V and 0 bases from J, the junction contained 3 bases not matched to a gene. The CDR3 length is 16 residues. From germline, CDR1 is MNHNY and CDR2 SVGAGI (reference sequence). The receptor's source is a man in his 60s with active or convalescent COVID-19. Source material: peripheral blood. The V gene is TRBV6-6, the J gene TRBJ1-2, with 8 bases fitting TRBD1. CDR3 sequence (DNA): TGTGCCAGCAGTTACTCGGAGACAGGGGCTAACTATGGCTACACCTTC. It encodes CASSYSETGANYGYTF.